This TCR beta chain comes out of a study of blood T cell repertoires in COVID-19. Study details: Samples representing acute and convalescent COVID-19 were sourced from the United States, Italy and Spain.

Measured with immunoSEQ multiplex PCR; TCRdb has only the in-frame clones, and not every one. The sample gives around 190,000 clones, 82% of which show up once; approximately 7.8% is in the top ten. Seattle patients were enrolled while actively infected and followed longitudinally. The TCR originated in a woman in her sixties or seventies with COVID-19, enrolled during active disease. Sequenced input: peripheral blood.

Written as DNA, the CDR3 is TGTGCCTGGAGTGTAGTCAGGTCCTGGGAGGGCTACACCTTC. Its protein product is CAWSVVRSWEGYTF. V gene TRBV30 combines with J gene TRBJ1-2; D ambiguous. The V gene's germline CDR1 is GTSNPN and CDR2 SVGIG (reference sequence). The CDR3 is made up of 14 amino acids. V was trimmed by 0 bases and J by 8 bases, leaving 16 bases between them.